This entry concerns a single T cell receptor beta chain. Its antigen is currently unknown. Some clones are missing from TCRdb's copy, which holds only in-frame ones; the method was immunoSEQ multiplex PCR. The sample contains more than 85,000 clones, about 91% of which appear only once. This sample was taken from a study of T cell responses to AZD1222 COVID-19 vaccine. Study outcomes and limitations: The CD4 TCRs associated with vaccination extended across spike and predominated at 160-218 and 743-854.

The V gene's germline CDR1 is WNHNN and CDR2 SYGVQD (reference sequence). The V end was cut by 2 bases, the J end by 2 bases, with 9 bases between. The CDR3 runs to 14 residues. The chain is built from TRBV10-1 and TRBJ1-1; unclear D gene. This clonotype was sampled from an adult in good health. The sample consisted of peripheral blood, taken on day 0 of AZD1222 vaccination. CDR3 residues: CASSEPGINTEAFF. The CDR3 nucleotides read TGCGCCAGCAGTGAGCCAGGCATCAACACTGAAGCTTTCTTT.